These 23 T cell receptor beta chains were sequenced from one sample in a study of T cell changes during pregnancy in multiple sclerosis. This table comes from immunoSEQ multiplex PCR, and its TCRdb copy is limited to in-frame clones, with some not included. This table holds about 58,000 clones, roughly 93% found once. Sample: CD8+ T cells from peripheral blood mononuclear cells, taken in the second trimester of pregnancy. All receptors derive from a female donor with multiple sclerosis, enrolled in a pregnancy study.

This clone was found once. The genes are TRBV30 and TRBJ1-2; D is perhaps TRBD1 (5 bases). Germline CDR1 and CDR2: GTSNPN and SVGIG (reference sequence). CDR3 length: 12 residues. With 3 bases removed from V and 7 bases from J, the gap between germline ends came to 12 bases. This CDR3 reads CAWRGEDVGYTF. DNA of the CDR3: TGTGCCTGGAGGGGGGAGGACGTTGGCTACACCTTC.

V and J are TRBV13 and TRBJ2-1; 11 bases are shared with TRBD2. Per germline, CDR1 PRHDT and CDR2 FYEKMQ (reference sequence). The CDR3 is made up of 18 amino acids. V shed 5 bases and J 4 bases; nucleotides not matched to a gene: 13. The CDR3 region has the DNA TGTGCCAGCAGCCCCCCCCCGTCCGGGACTAGCGGATACAATGAGCAGTTCTTC. This encodes CASSPPPSGTSGYNEQFF.

The rearrangement uses TRBV29-1 and TRBJ2-2; the D gene is possibly TRBD1 (6 bases). The germline CDR1 and CDR2 sequences are SQVTM and ANQGSEA. The V end was cut by 7 bases, the J end by 5 bases, with 14 bases between. CDR3 length equals 13 residues. The chain's CDR3 is CSALDSKTGELFF. In DNA, the CDR3 is TGCAGCGCTTTGGACAGTAAGACCGGGGAGCTGTTTTTT.

This chain links TRBV14 with TRBJ2-1; 8 nucleotides match TRBD2. The ends lost 6 bases at V and 7 bases at J; junction bases unmatched: 2. The CDR3 consists of 12 residues. Germline CDR1 reads SGHDN; CDR2 reads FVKESK. The CDR3 DNA reads TGTGCCAGCAGTTTAGCGGGGAATGAGCAGTTCTTC. Translation gives CASSLAGNEQFF.

The chain uses TRBV5-4 and TRBJ2-1; the match to TRBD2 covers 8 bases. The CDR3 has 15 amino acids. Unmatched junction bases numbered 9, after V lost 4 bases and J lost 6 bases. The germline V gene encodes CDR1 SGHNT and CDR2 YYREEE (reference sequence). CDR3: CASSQEIAGSNEQFF. DNA for the CDR3: TGTGCCAGCAGCCAAGAAATAGCGGGGTCCAATGAGCAGTTCTTC.

A few counts support this clone. V is TRBV10-3 and J is TRBJ1-1; D remains unclear. The V gene's germline CDR1 is ENHRY and CDR2 SYGVKD. CDR3 length: 13 residues. V dropped 0 bases and J dropped 3 bases, with 5 bases sitting between them. The CDR3 nucleotides are TGTGCCATCAGTGAGTCTGAGTACACTGAAGCTTTCTTT. It codes for CAISESEYTEAFF.

This rearrangement joins TRBV5-1 to TRBJ2-3; weak D call: TRBD2 (6 bases). Germline V gene data show CDR1 as SGHRS and CDR2 as YFSETQ. The germline V and J ends were trimmed by 0 bases and 0 bases, with 11 bases remaining between them. This CDR3 region has 16 residues. DNA for the CDR3: TGCGCCAGCAGCTTGGCAGGACTAACCAGCACAGATACGCAGTATTTT. Protein sequence: CASSLAGLTSTDTQYF.

V gene TRBV5-5 combines with J gene TRBJ2-1; TRBD2 matches at 8 bases. The CDR3 extends over 17 amino acids. Unmatched junction bases numbered 14, after V lost 7 bases and J lost 2 bases. Germline assignment: CDR1 SGHKS and CDR2 YYEKEE (reference sequence). The CDR3, as DNA: TGTGCCAGCGCAGCGTCCTTTCCGGGACTAGCCTACAATGAGCAGTTCTTC. It yields the protein CASAASFPGLAYNEQFF.

The V call is TRBV6-5, the J call TRBJ1-1; 7 bases fit TRBD1. From germline, CDR1 is MNHEY and CDR2 SVGAGI. The CDR3 is 16 amino acids. J gave up 1 base and V 2 bases, and 7 bases lay outside the gene matches. The CDR3 coding sequence is TGTGCCAGCAGTTACGGCCAACCAGGGGGGAACACTGAAGCTTTCTTT. Amino acids: CASSYGQPGGNTEAFF.

The chain links TRBV6-5 to TRBJ1-1; TRBD1 is a possible D gene (5 bases). Trimming removed 0 bases from V and 5 bases from J, with 10 bases in between. The CDR3 loop spans 14 amino acids. Germline V gene lookup returns CDR1 MNHEY and CDR2 SVGAGI. CDR3: CASSYSGAGTEAFF. CDR3 DNA: TGTGCCAGCAGTTACTCAGGGGCAGGAACTGAAGCTTTCTTT.

V gene TRBV7-3 combines with J gene TRBJ2-3; 13 bases fit TRBD2. The V segment lost 5 bases and the J segment 6 bases; nucleotides outside the gene matches: 5. This CDR3 comprises 15 residues. Germline lookup yields CDR1 SGHTA and CDR2 FQGTGA. The CDR3 DNA sequence: TGTGCCAGCAGCCATGGACTAGCGGGGGTCGATACGCAGTATTTT. Amino acid sequence: CASSHGLAGVDTQYF.

This clone was detected only once. V is TRBV4-2 and J is TRBJ1-2, with 10 bases matching TRBD1. The CDR3 loop spans 14 amino acids. CDR1 and CDR2 from the germline V gene are LGHNA and YNFKEQ. Trimming cost V 0 bases and J 13 bases; bases outside gene matches: 8. The CDR3 region is CASSQDPDRGIGTF. The CDR3 nucleotides are TGTGCCAGCAGCCAAGATCCGGACAGGGGGATTGGCACCTTC.

The V gene is TRBV4-2, the J gene TRBJ2-7; D might be TRBD2 (6 bases). CDR3 length: 14 residues. CDR1 and CDR2 (germline): LGHNA, YNFKEQ. Between the trimmed V and J ends, which lost 4 bases and 0 bases, there was a span of 10 bases. Here the CDR3 reads CASSRGDRSYEQYF. In nucleotides, the CDR3 is TGTGCCAGCAGCCGGGGGGACCGCTCCTACGAGCAGTACTTC.

This sequence joins TRBV7-9 and TRBJ1-1, with TRBD1 as a possible D gene (5 bases). Per the germline V gene, CDR1 is SEHNR and CDR2 is FQNEAQ (reference sequence). V lost 1 base and J 3 bases, leaving 18 bases between the germline ends. The CDR3 covers 17 residues. This CDR3 reads CASSLDYGWGEDTEAFF. The DNA of the CDR3 is TGTGCCAGCAGCTTAGACTATGGGTGGGGGGAAGACACTGAAGCTTTCTTT.

This chain uses TRBV19 with TRBJ2-7; D not resolved. Germline lookup yields CDR1 LNHDA and CDR2 SQIVND (reference sequence). Trimming shortened V by 5 bases and J by 0 bases, and 14 bases separated the two germline ends. The CDR3 is 15 amino acids. The CDR3: CASSQEASSSYEQYF. The DNA of the CDR3 is TGTGCCAGTAGTCAAGAGGCATCCAGCTCCTACGAGCAGTACTTC.

The V and J genes are TRBV28 and TRBJ2-5; a weak D match, TRBD1 (6 bases). Germline V gene data show CDR1 as MDHEN and CDR2 as SYDVKM. The V gene lost 5 bases and the J gene lost 4 bases, with 8 bases spanning the gap. There are 12 residues in the CDR3. The CDR3 nucleotides are TGTGCCAGCAGTCTACAGGGAGAGACCCAGTACTTC. Translating it yields CASSLQGETQYF.

The rearrangement links TRBV5-4 to TRBJ2-7; D gene ambiguous. CDR3 size: 13 residues. Germline V gene data show CDR1 as SGHNT and CDR2 as YYREEE (reference sequence). Trimming removed 2 bases at V and 2 bases at J, with 8 bases between. CDR3 nucleotides: TGTGCCAGCAGCTTCACACCTCCCTACGAGCAGTACTTC. Translation: CASSFTPPYEQYF.

The chain links TRBV29-1 to TRBJ2-3, with TRBD2 identical over 7 bases. CDR3 length equals 13 residues. Germline CDR1 reads SQVTM; CDR2 reads ANQGSEA. With V trimmed by 5 bases and J by 1 base, 3 bases remained unmatched. The CDR3 DNA reads as TGCAGCGTTAACGCGGGGGGCACAGATACGCAGTATTTT. Protein: CSVNAGGTDTQYF.

V usage is TRBV10-1 and J usage is TRBJ2-1; 12 bases agree with TRBD2. This CDR3 is built from 15 residues. The germline V gene encodes CDR1 WNHNN and CDR2 SYGVQD (reference sequence). Trimming at V came to 2 bases and at J to 6 bases, leaving 2 bases not matched to a gene. The CDR3 protein is CASSETSGRFNEQFF. The CDR3 DNA follows: TGCGCCAGCAGTGAGACTAGCGGGAGGTTCAATGAGCAGTTCTTC.

The rearrangement uses TRBV28 and TRBJ2-5; D ambiguous. This CDR3 has 16 residues. Trimming cost V 4 bases and J 1 base, with 16 bases left between them. Germline assignment: CDR1 MDHEN and CDR2 SYDVKM. In nucleotides, the CDR3 is TGTGCCAGCAGTTCCCCCCAGCGCCACTTCCAAGAGACCCAGTACTTC. The encoded protein is CASSSPQRHFQETQYF.

This clone was seen just once. V and J are TRBV4-3 and TRBJ1-3; D not certain. This CDR3 region has 15 residues. Germline V lookup: CDR1 LGHNA, CDR2 YSLEER. V was trimmed by 1 base and J by 0 bases, leaving 7 bases between them. The CDR3 is CASSQGRHSGNTIYF. As DNA, the CDR3 is TGCGCCAGCAGCCAAGGGCGGCACTCTGGAAACACCATATATTTT.

This clone is a singleton in its sample. This chain links TRBV4-2 with TRBJ2-7, with TRBD2 matching 7 bases. J gave up 5 bases and V 0 bases, and 10 bases lay outside the gene matches. Looked up from germline, CDR1 is LGHNA and CDR2 is YNFKEQ. This CDR3 has 16 residues. This CDR3 reads CASSQEGGSLENEQYF. The CDR3 DNA sequence: TGTGCCAGCAGCCAAGAGGGCGGGAGTTTGGAAAACGAGCAGTACTTC.

The genes are TRBV7-6 and TRBJ2-7, with a weak D call TRBD1 (6 bases). CDR1 is SGHVS and CDR2 is FNYEAQ in the germline V gene. Trimming shortened V by 0 bases and J by 5 bases, and 11 bases separated the two germline ends. This CDR3 region has 14 residues. CDR3 sequence: CASSLATRGHEQYF. CDR3 DNA: TGTGCCAGCAGCTTAGCGACCAGGGGCCACGAGCAGTACTTC.